This T cell receptor (beta chain) originates from a study of T cell responses to AZD1222 COVID-19 vaccine. Study results and limitations: Clonal diversity may have been underestimated, and the donors were mostly white British, with more females than males.

Concerning this clone: What it binds is not known.

Libraries were prepared by immunoSEQ multiplex PCR; TCRdb keeps only in-frame clonotypes and omits some of them. The sample lists 110,000 to 150,000 clones, over 90% occurring once. The sequence was obtained from an adult in good health. This specimen was peripheral blood, taken on day 0 of AZD1222 vaccination.

CDR3 amino acids: CASSPRTVVAELFF. CDR3 nucleotides: TGTGCCAGCAGTCCTCGGACGGTGGTCGCGGAGCTGTTTTTT. The V gene is TRBV2, the J gene TRBJ2-2; D call uncertain. Trimming pared 5 bases from V and 10 bases from J, leaving 17 bases between. Germline loops: CDR1 SNHLY, CDR2 FYNNEI. There are 14 residues in the CDR3.